This T cell receptor beta chain was sequenced for a study of Ad26.COV2.S vaccination and SARS-CoV-2 variants (dated by TCRdb to about 2021). Looking at the study overall: Vaccine-arm donors came from COV1001, a multicentre, randomized, double-blind, placebo-controlled phase I-IIa trial of Ad26.COV2.S in healthy adults. Sequencing of the TCRbeta repertoire served to evaluate the specificity and breadth of SARS-CoV-2-reactive T cell receptors following Ad26.COV2.S vaccination. The TCR-sequenced set comprised around 30 samples: approximately 19 Ad26.COV2.S vaccine recipients, 5 placebo recipients and 8 SARS-CoV-2 convalescent individuals. Ad26.COV2.S was administered intramuscularly at 5 x 10^10 or 1 x 10^11 viral particles, either as a single shot or as two shots given 56 days apart. Trial participants were randomized into five groups of five: low-dose or high-dose Ad26.COV2.S given once or twice, or placebo on both occasions. Investigators remained blinded to trial group allocation during experiments and outcome assessment.

General findings and caveats noted by the study authors: Comparing responses between vaccine doses or regimens was not something the study was powered to do. Substantial breadth of spike-specific CD8+ and CD4+ T cell responses was reported after vaccination. Comparable non-spike TCR breadth was observed between vaccine and placebo recipients, consistent with only spike being contained in the vaccine. Spike-specific TCR breadth was higher in Ad26.COV2.S recipients than in placebo recipients (P = 0.0014). The authors noted that total T cell responses may have been underestimated by the TCR breadth and depth analyses.

About this clone: Its target antigen remains unknown. Base qualities are not recorded, but no much larger clone differs from it by a single base.

V is pared back by 0 bases and J by 4 bases, with 10 bases lying between the germline termini. The germline V gene (reference sequence) sets CDR1 to SGHKS and CDR2 to YYEKEE. Including cysteine and phenylalanine, the CDR3 has 15 amino acids. The retained sequence is limited to the CDR3, 45 bases, with the frame set at the first base. Interpreted using the paper, the treatment or condition label stands for: some 20 received Ad26.COV2.S at low or high dose, single or two shots; several received placebo; per-sample allocation not given. For vaccine and placebo recipients, repertoires were sequenced using samples collected on day 63 after the first injection. Cohort 1b enrolled about two dozen adults aged 18-55 years at a single site in Boston, USA, between 29 July and 7 August 2020. As a vaccine, Ad26.COV2.S was a replication-incompetent adenovirus type 26 vector that expressed a prefusion-stabilized SARS-CoV-2 spike protein derived from the original Wuhan strain.

The immunoSEQ Assay was the method used to sequence TCRbeta CDR3 regions. After extraction, genomic DNA underwent amplification by bias-controlled multiplex PCR, followed by high-throughput sequencing. In the original analysis: Collapsing and filtering of sequences were performed to quantify the absolute abundance of each unique TCRbeta CDR3 region. T cell fraction was estimated by normalizing TCRbeta template counts to usable DNA, with usable DNA measured through amplification of reference genes found in all nucleated cells. Repertoire TCRs were annotated as SARS-CoV-2-specific by exact matching of V gene, CDR3 amino acid sequence and J gene to a known reactive TCR set. The reference SARS-CoV-2 TCR set came from MIRA and was filtered for enrichment in COVID-19-positive ImmuneCODE repertoires, removing public or cross-reactive TCRs. Based on the MIRA antigens, annotated TCRs were further analysed at the level of specific ORF or position within ORF. Depth was the summed frequency of annotated unique rearrangements, while breadth was defined as annotated unique rearrangements over total unique productive rearrangements. Two-sided Wilcoxon rank-sum tests were applied when comparing TCR breadth between groups. TCRdb obtained this table from immuneACCESS and retained in-frame rearrangements with V and J assigned. These tables miss some clones; where compared with another copy, unresolved V genes account for less than half of the shortfall, and the remainder is unexplained. The DNA was the basis for D and trimming; V, J and clone size are from that table. Here the sample has 350,000 to 550,000 clones; 89% occur a single time. Of the sample, approximately 2.5% falls within the top ten clones.

In this chain, TRBV5-5 is recombined with TRBJ2-2; matching of 6 bases hints at TRBD1 as the D gene. The material sequenced was peripheral blood, taken in a trial of Ad26.COV2.S vaccine versus placebo. The TCR comes from a person aged 18-60 years who received the Ad26.COV2.S COVID-19 vaccine or a placebo. The DNA sequence is given as TGTGCCAGCAGCTTGGACAGGGCCGGCACCGGGGAGCTGTTTTTT. It encodes CASSLDRAGTGELFF.